The present T cell receptor beta chain was sequenced within a study of T-cell memory formation after mild COVID-19. Points from the study as a whole: Clones which contracted sat mainly in CM and EM if CD4+, and in EMRA if CD8+. A balance of CD4 and CD8 characterized clones contracting day 15 to 85, whereas later expanders leaned CD4+. Still unconfirmed is whether the second-wave clones peaking on day 37 recognized SARS-CoV-2.

TCRdb ran MiXCR on the 5' RACE reads and lists one entry per CDR3 protein. The sample contains 30,000 to 35,000 distinct CDR3 sequences, 7% to 9.5% of which appear only once. This clonotype was seen at least ten times. What it recognizes is unknown. The CDR3 spans 15 residues. Germline V CDR1 and CDR2: SGHRS, YFSETQ. The trim removed 2 bases at V and 3 bases at J, leaving 3 bases unmatched. The receptor was isolated from a man aged 18 to 29 who had mild COVID-19 (a few samples of this study predate the infection). Cell type and time point are not known. Material: PBMCs or a T cell subset sorted from them (not recorded which). V gene TRBV5-1 combines with J gene TRBJ2-3; 10 nucleotides line up with TRBD2. In nucleotides, the CDR3 is TGCGCCAGCAGCTTTAGCGGGGGGAGAACAGATACGCAGTATTTT. Protein: CASSFSGGRTDTQYF. The full variable domain, in which reference TRBV5-1 and TRBJ2-3 provide the parts outside the CDR3, is KAGVTQTPRYLIKTRGQQVTLSCSPISGHRSVSWYQQTPGQGLQFLFEYFSETQRNKGNFPGRFSGRQFSNSRSEMNVSTLELGDSALYLCASSFSGGRTDTQYFGPGTRLTVL.